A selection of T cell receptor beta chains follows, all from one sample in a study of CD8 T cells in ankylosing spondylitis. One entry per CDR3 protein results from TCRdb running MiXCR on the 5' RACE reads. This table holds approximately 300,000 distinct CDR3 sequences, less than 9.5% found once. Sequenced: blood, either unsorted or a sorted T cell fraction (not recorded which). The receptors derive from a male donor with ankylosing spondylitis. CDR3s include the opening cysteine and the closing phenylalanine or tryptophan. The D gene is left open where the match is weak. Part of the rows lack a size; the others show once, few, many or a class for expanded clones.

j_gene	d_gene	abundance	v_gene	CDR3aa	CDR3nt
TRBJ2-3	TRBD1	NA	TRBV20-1	CSADRGTDTQYF	TGCAGTGCGGACAGGGGCACAGATACGCAGTATTTT
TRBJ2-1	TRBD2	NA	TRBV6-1	CASSRTSGKGNEQFF	TGTGCCAGCAGTAGAACTAGCGGAAAGGGTAATGAGCAGTTCTTC
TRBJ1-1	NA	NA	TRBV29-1	CSVEPSGMIGTEAFF	TGCAGCGTTGAACCTTCGGGGATGATCGGCACTGAAGCTTTCTTT
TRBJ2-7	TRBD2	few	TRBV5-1	CASGAVVSGTYEQYF	TGCGCCAGTGGGGCGGTCGTAAGCGGGACCTACGAGCAGTACTTC
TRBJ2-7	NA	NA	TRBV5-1	CASSQGGFQTSYEQYF	TGCGCCAGCAGCCAGGGGGGCTTTCAGACCTCCTACGAGCAGTACTTC
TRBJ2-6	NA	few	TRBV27	CASSLSPSGANVLTF	TGTGCCAGCAGTTTATCCCCCTCTGGGGCCAACGTCCTGACTTTC
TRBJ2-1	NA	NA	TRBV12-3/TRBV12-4	CASSRGQYNEQFF	TGTGCCAGCAGTCGTGGACAGTACAATGAGCAGTTCTTC
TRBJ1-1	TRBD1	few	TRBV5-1	CASSLGWTGGTEAFF	TGCGCCAGCAGCTTGGGTTGGACAGGGGGCACTGAAGCTTTCTTT
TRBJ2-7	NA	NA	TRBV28	CASSFQSNYEQYF	TGTGCCAGCAGTTTTCAGTCTAACTACGAGCAGTACTTC
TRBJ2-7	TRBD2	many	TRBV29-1	CSVLVLAGGEQYF	TGCAGCGTTCTAGTGCTAGCGGGTGGAGAGCAGTACTTC
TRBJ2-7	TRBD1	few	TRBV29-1	CSVTPGQGHEQYF	TGCAGCGTTACACCGGGACAGGGCCACGAGCAGTACTTC
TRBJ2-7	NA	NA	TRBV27	CASSLFGSREQYF	TGTGCCAGCAGTTTGTTTGGGTCGAGGGAGCAGTACTTC
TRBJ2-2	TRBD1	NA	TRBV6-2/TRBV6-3	CASRTGVPTGELFF	TGTGCCAGCAGAACAGGGGTGCCCACCGGGGAGCTGTTTTTT
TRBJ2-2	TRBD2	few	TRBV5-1	CASSIRLAGGTGELFF	TGCGCCAGCAGCATTCGACTAGCGGGAGGCACCGGGGAGCTGTTTTTT
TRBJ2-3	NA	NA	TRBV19	CASRQVGDTQYF	TGTGCCAGTAGGCAGGTTGGAGATACGCAGTATTTT
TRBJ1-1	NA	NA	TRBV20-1	CSARGRTAMNTEAFF	TGCAGTGCTAGGGGGAGGACAGCCATGAACACTGAAGCTTTCTTT
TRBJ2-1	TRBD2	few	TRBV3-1	CASSAAGGSGRFNEQFF	TGTGCCAGCAGCGCGGCGGGTGGGAGCGGGAGATTCAATGAGCAGTTCTTC
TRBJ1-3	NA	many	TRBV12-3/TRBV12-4	CASSFKGTSGNTIYF	TGTGCCAGCAGTTTCAAAGGCACCTCTGGAAACACCATATATTTT
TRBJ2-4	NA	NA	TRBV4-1	CASSHPGSENIQYF	TGCGCCAGCAGCCATCCGGGGTCCGAAAACATTCAGTACTTC
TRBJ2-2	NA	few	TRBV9	CASSAPGLTRNTGELFF	TGTGCCAGCAGCGCACCGGGACTCACCCGAAACACCGGGGAGCTGTTTTTT
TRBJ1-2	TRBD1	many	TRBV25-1	CASSGIQGARSGYTF	TGTGCCAGCAGTGGGATCCAGGGGGCCAGGTCTGGCTACACCTTC
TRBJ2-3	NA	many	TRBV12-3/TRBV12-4	CASRDTDTQYF	TGTGCCAGCAGGGACACAGATACGCAGTATTTT
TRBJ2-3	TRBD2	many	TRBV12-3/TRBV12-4	CASRAGGVDTQYF	TGTGCCAGCAGAGCGGGAGGGGTAGATACGCAGTATTTT
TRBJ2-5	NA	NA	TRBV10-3	CAISDPGLGETQYF	TGTGCCATCAGTGACCCGGGGCTAGGGGAGACCCAGTACTTC
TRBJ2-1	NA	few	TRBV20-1	CSATRDDSENEQFF	TGCAGTGCAACTAGAGACGACTCGGAAAATGAGCAGTTCTTC
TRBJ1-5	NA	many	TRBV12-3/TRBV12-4	CASSSGDGGNQPQHF	TGTGCCAGCAGTTCCGGGGACGGGGGCAATCAGCCCCAGCATTTT
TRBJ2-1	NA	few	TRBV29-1	CSVAGPEQFF	TGCAGCGTTGCGGGTCCGGAGCAGTTCTTC
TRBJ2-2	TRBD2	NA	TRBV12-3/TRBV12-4	CASSLALAGANTGELFF	TGTGCCAGCAGTTTAGCGCTGGCGGGAGCGAACACCGGGGAGCTGTTTTTT
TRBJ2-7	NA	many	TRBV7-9	CASSLLNEQYF	TGTGCCAGCAGCTTGCTCAACGAGCAGTACTTC
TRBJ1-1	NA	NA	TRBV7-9	CASSPLIDEAFF	TGTGCCAGCAGCCCGCTAATAGATGAAGCTTTCTTT
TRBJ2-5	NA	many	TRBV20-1	CSARHSSWKTQYF	TGCAGTGCTAGACATTCCTCCTGGAAGACCCAGTACTTC
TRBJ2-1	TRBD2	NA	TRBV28	CASRPSGRAHEQFF	TGTGCCAGCAGACCTAGCGGGAGGGCCCATGAGCAGTTCTTC
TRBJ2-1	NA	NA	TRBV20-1	CSNSQGGAYNEQFF	TGCAGTAATTCCCAGGGGGGCGCCTACAATGAGCAGTTCTTC
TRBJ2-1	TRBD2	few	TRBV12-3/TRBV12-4	CASSLASGRFNEQFF	TGTGCCAGCAGTTTAGCTAGCGGGAGATTCAATGAGCAGTTCTTC
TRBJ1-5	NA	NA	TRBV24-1	CATSTAYSNQPQHF	TGTGCCACCAGTACAGCCTATAGCAATCAGCCCCAGCATTTT
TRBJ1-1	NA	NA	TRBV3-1	CASSQVSVTEILF	TGTGCCAGCAGCCAGGTATCCGTGACGGAGATACTCTTT
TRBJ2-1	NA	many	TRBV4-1	CASSQEAGVEQFF	TGCGCCAGCAGCCAGGAGGCAGGGGTAGAGCAGTTCTTC
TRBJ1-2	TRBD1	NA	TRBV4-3	CASSQATGGGGYTF	TGCGCCAGCAGCCAAGCGACAGGGGGCGGTGGCTACACCTTC
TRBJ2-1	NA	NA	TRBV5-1	CASSLETNSGYNEQFF	TGCGCCAGCAGCTTGGAGACGAATAGCGGCTACAATGAGCAGTTCTTC
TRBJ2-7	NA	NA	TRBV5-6	CASSRYTDEQYF	TGTGCCAGCAGCAGATACACCGACGAGCAGTACTTC
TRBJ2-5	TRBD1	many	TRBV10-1	CASSPGTGGRETQYF	TGCGCCAGCAGCCCCGGGACAGGGGGCCGAGAGACCCAGTACTTC
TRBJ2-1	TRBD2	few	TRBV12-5	CASGLMGGGPWFF	TGTGCTAGTGGTTTGATGGGGGGAGGGCCGTGGTTCTTC
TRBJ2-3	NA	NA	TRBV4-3	CASSQDGAAADTQYF	TGCGCCAGCAGCCAAGATGGGGCTGCGGCAGATACGCAGTATTTT
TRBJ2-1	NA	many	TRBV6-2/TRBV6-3	CASRPQGNDEQFF	TGTGCCAGCAGGCCACAGGGAAATGATGAGCAGTTCTTC
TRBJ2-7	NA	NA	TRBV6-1	CATSWQSSYEQYF	TGTGCCACCTCGTGGCAGAGCTCCTACGAGCAGTACTTC
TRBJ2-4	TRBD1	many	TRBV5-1	CASRKGQGDIQYF	TGCGCCAGCAGAAAGGGACAGGGTGACATTCAGTACTTC
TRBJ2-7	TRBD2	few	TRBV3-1	CASSQGLVAGYEQYF	TGTGCCAGCAGCCAAGGCCTGGTAGCGGGCTACGAGCAGTACTTC
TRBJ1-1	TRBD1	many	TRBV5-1	CASSKDRGRGEAFF	TGCGCCAGCAGCAAGGACAGGGGCCGCGGTGAAGCTTTCTTT
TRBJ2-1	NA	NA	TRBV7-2	CASTTLLSSYNEQFF	TGTGCCAGCACCACGCTTTTAAGCTCCTACAATGAGCAGTTCTTC
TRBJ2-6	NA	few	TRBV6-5	CASSYVLTF	TGTGCCAGCAGTTACGTCCTGACTTTC
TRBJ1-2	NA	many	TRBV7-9	CASSLGGYTF	TGTGCCAGCAGCTTGGGTGGCTACACCTTC
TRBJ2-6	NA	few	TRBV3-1	CASSQDWGSGANVLTF	TGTGCCAGCAGCCAAGATTGGGGCTCTGGGGCCAACGTCCTGACTTTC
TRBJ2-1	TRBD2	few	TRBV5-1	CASSYSSGKTYNEQFF	TGCGCCAGCAGCTACTCCAGCGGGAAGACCTACAATGAGCAGTTCTTC
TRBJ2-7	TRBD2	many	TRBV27	CASSFFSGRSYEQYF	TGTGCCAGCAGTTTTTTTAGCGGGAGATCCTACGAGCAGTACTTC